The entry that follows covers one TCR beta chain sequence. This CDR3 comprises 14 residues. The V gene end was trimmed by 3 bases and the J gene end by 3 bases; junction bases not matched to a gene: 4. The V gene's germline CDR1 is SGHDT and CDR2 YYEEEE. Vbeta (60) and Jbeta (13) primers were used in the PCR. Generated by immunoSEQ multiplex PCR, the TCRdb table keeps only in-frame clones and is missing some. This sample contains fewer than 45,000 clones. Donors consisted of healthy bone marrow donors. These data are taken from a study of cytomegalovirus exposure and HLA in healthy donors. Material: PBMCs. The gene calls are TRBV5-6 and TRBJ2-7, with 9 bases lining up with TRBD1. The sequence was obtained from a man aged 40-55 years in good health and CMV-seropositive. CDR3 amino acids: CASSYDRGNYEQYF. The CDR3, as DNA: TGTGCCAGCAGCTATGACAGGGGGAACTACGAGCAGTACTTC.